This T cell receptor beta chain derives from a study of cytomegalovirus exposure and HLA in healthy donors. Study in general: Previous work identified roughly 120 million unique TCR beta sequences from around 180 million T cells. General study points: Reportedly, fewer N-insertions than the approximately 610-donor mean appeared in an Asian-associated ancestry cluster in a later analysis. Reported results showed that the classifier diagnosed cytomegalovirus status with high specificity and sensitivity.

About this clone: Its antigen is currently unknown.

The germline CDR1 and CDR2 sequences are KGHSH and LQKENI. CDR3 length: 14 amino acids. V dropped 6 bases and J dropped 8; count of bases not matched to a gene: 9. 60 Vbeta and 13 Jbeta primers were used in PCR. The assay was immunoSEQ multiplex PCR, and TCRdb's table has in-frame clones only and misses some. This table holds more than 100,000 clones, just over 15% found once. The rearrangement joins TRBV18 to TRBJ1-2, with 10 bases lining up with TRBD1. This TCR was recovered from a woman younger than 35 in good health and CMV-seronegative. The sample was PBMCs. The CDR3 DNA is TGTGCCAGCTCCCAGGACAGGGGGGATCAGGGCTACACCTTC. This translates into CASSQDRGDQGYTF. Drawing the rest from reference TRBV18 and TRBJ1-2, the complete variable domain is NAGVMQNPRHLVRRRGQEARLRCSPMKGHSHVYWYRQLPEEGLKFMVYLQKENIIDESGMPKERFSAEFPKEGPSILRIQQVVRGDSAAYFCASSQDRGDQGYTFGSGTRLTVV.